This T cell receptor (beta chain) was sequenced in a study of Graves' ophthalmopathy and Graves' hyperthyroidism. RNA transcripts yielded amplified TCR beta CDR3 regions. Scientists carried out first-round RT-PCR using HTBI primers and then a second-round multiplex PCR. One entry per CDR3 protein results from TCRdb running MiXCR on the multiplex PCR reads. Among over 650,000 distinct CDR3 sequences, approximately 39% were seen once, and the ten largest hold over 2.5%. A duration under 3 months, NOSPECS ≥4, CAS ≥3 and moderate-to-severe activity characterized the donors with ophthalmopathy. Germline V CDR1 and CDR2: SNHLY, FYNNEI. This CDR3 is 14 amino acids long. Trimming pared 7 bases from V and 4 bases from J, leaving 14 bases between.

Sequenced input: peripheral blood. The TCR sequence derives from an adult man with Graves' ophthalmopathy. V is TRBV2 and J is TRBJ1-5, with TRBD1 as a possible D gene (6 bases). The CDR3 sequence: CASKNRVGNQPQHF. The CDR3 DNA follows: TGTGCCAGCAAGAACAGGGTAGGAAATCAGCCCCAGCATTTT.